The 4 T cell receptor beta chains below come from one sample, sequenced in a study of PD-L1 blockade in urothelial cancer. Data came from immunoSEQ multiplex PCR; TCRdb stores just in-frame clones and leaves some out. The sample has 45,000 to 50,000 clones; 75% to 85% are singletons. Time point specified: pretreatment peripheral blood. The sequencing used PBMCs, collected around atezolizumab (anti-PD-L1) treatment. The receptors here all came from a man aged 45-60 years with urothelial cancer.

The rearrangement links TRBV10-3 to TRBJ1-2, with TRBD1 matching 8 bases. Trimming cost V 5 bases and J 2 bases; bases outside gene matches: 4. In germline, CDR1 is ENHRY, CDR2 SYGVKD. This CDR3 has 14 residues. This CDR3 reads CAISTTGENYGYTF. As DNA, the CDR3 is TGTGCCATCAGTACGACAGGGGAAAACTATGGCTACACCTTC.

The genes are TRBV2 and TRBJ2-7; D is possibly TRBD1 (5 bases). CDR3 length: 12 amino acids. Germline CDR1 SNHLY, CDR2 FYNNEI. V lost 4 bases to trimming and J lost 6 bases, with 10 bases between them. CDR3 loop: CASSAGLGEQYV. The CDR3 DNA follows: TGTGCCAGCAGTGCAGGGTTGGGCGAGCAGTACGTC.

J is TRBJ1-2 and V is TRBV30; no reliable D call. Trimming removed 5 bases at V and 2 bases at J, with 6 bases between. The length of the CDR3 is 11 residues. Germline V gene data show CDR1 as GTSNPN and CDR2 as SVGIG (reference sequence). The CDR3 DNA follows: TGTGCCTGGGCAGGCAACTATGGCTACACCTTC. Translating gives CAWAGNYGYTF.

The chain combines TRBV10-3 with TRBJ2-7; TRBD2 agrees at 7 bases. CDR1 and CDR2 from the germline V gene are ENHRY and SYGVKD. V dropped 9 bases and J dropped 0; count of bases not matched to a gene: 8. The CDR3 is made up of 14 amino acids. The CDR3 region has the DNA TGTGCCATTAAGCGGGACCACAGCTCCTACGAGCAGTACTTC. Its protein product is CAIKRDHSSYEQYF.